This T cell receptor beta chain appears in the sequencing data of a study of beta chain features in type 1 diabetes. Study-wide findings and caveats: Within patients, naive, central memory and Treg TCRB repertoires seemed more similar than within healthy donors. Patients with Type 1 diabetes showed moderately but significantly shorter TCRB CDR3s in all four CD4+ subsets.

In this sample, this clone turned up a few times. The antigen remains undetermined. Additional DNA sequences in this sample encode the identical CDR3. J gave up 7 bases and V 0 bases, and 0 bases lay outside the gene matches. Germline loops: CDR1 SGHRS, CDR2 YFSETQ. This CDR3 is built from 14 residues. The entirety of the isolated RNA underwent reverse transcription, so expressed TCRB transcripts were sequenced. Data came from immunoSEQ multiplex PCR; TCRdb stores just in-frame clones and leaves some out. In the table there are 150,000 or so clones, over 55% of which are singletons. The chain links TRBV5-1 to TRBJ1-6; 8 bases line up with TRBD1. The clonotype was recovered from a man under 40 with type 1 diabetes. Sequencing was performed on naive CD4+ T cells from blood. The CDR3 protein is CASSLGQGNSPLHF. The CDR3 DNA sequence: TGCGCCAGCAGCTTGGGACAGGGGAATTCACCCCTCCACTTT. The entire variable domain, with the rest obtained from reference TRBV5-1 and TRBJ1-6, is as follows: KAGVTQTPRYLIKTRGQQVTLSCSPISGHRSVSWYQQTPGQGLQFLFEYFSETQRNKGNFPGRFSGRQFSNSRSEMNVSTLELGDSALYLCASSLGQGNSPLHFGNGTRLTVT.